The next 14 T cell receptor beta chains were all read from a single sample in a study of CD8+ T cells in alopecia areata. Sequencing relied on a cDNA template that was reverse transcribed from extracted RNA. The assay was immunoSEQ multiplex PCR, and TCRdb's table has in-frame clones only and misses some. The sample holds more than 95,000 clones, roughly 53% seen once. Sequenced: CD4+ T cells sorted from blood. The receptor set was obtained from a human donor in good health.

The rearrangement uses TRBV30 and TRBJ1-5; the D gene is possibly TRBD1 (6 bases). Trimming took off 3 bases at V and 5 bases at J, with 23 bases between the two ends. This CDR3 region has 17 residues. Per the germline V gene, CDR1 is GTSNPN and CDR2 is SVGIG (reference sequence). The CDR3 sequence: CAWSPKPYRVPHQPQHF. The CDR3 nucleotides read TGTGCCTGGAGCCCGAAACCTTACAGGGTCCCTCATCAGCCCCAGCATTTT.

The chain uses TRBV30 and TRBJ1-4, with 7 bases matching TRBD1. J gave up 10 bases and V 2 bases, and 13 bases lay outside the gene matches. Germline V gene data show CDR1 as GTSNPN and CDR2 as SVGIG (reference sequence). This CDR3 has 15 residues. The CDR3 bases are TGTGCCTGGAGTACCAAGGACAGGAGAGGAGGAAAACTGTTTTTT. Translating gives CAWSTKDRRGGKLFF.

This chain joins TRBV7-2 and TRBJ1-1; no definite D call. V dropped 2 bases and J dropped 1 base, with 11 bases sitting between them. The length of the CDR3 is 15 residues. The germline V gene has CDR1 SGHTA and CDR2 FQGNSA. The CDR3 DNA is TGTGCCAGCAGCTTATACGACGGAAAGAACACTGAAGCTTTCTTT. Translated: CASSLYDGKNTEAFF.

This clone appeared a few times. The chain has TRBV27 and TRBJ2-5; D may be TRBD2 (6 bases). The V end lost 5 bases, the J end lost 5 bases, and 12 bases lay between the germline ends. Germline V gene data show CDR1 as MNHEY and CDR2 as SMNVEV (reference sequence). The CDR3 runs 13 residues. CDR3 region: CASSRDLRETQYF. The CDR3 DNA reads as TGTGCCAGCAGTAGGGACTTAAGGGAGACCCAGTACTTC.

The chain recombines TRBV5-1 with TRBJ1-6; TRBD1 agrees at 9 bases. The germline CDR1 and CDR2 sequences are SGHRS and YFSETQ. V shed 4 bases, J shed 11 bases, and the junction held 7 bases outside the gene matches. This CDR3 comprises 14 residues. The CDR3 protein is CASSLRTGDAPLHF. DNA for the CDR3: TGCGCCAGCAGCCTCAGGACAGGGGACGCACCCCTCCACTTT.

The chain uses TRBV30 and TRBJ2-3; 10 nucleotides align to TRBD2. CDR1 and CDR2 (germline): GTSNPN, SVGIG (reference sequence). The V and J ends lost 4 bases and 6 bases, in that order; junction bases with no gene match: 10. The length of the CDR3 is 15 residues. This chain's CDR3 is CAWIPSGGARDTQYF. Written as DNA, the CDR3 is TGTGCCTGGATCCCCAGCGGGGGGGCAAGGGATACGCAGTATTTT.

The chain joins TRBV30 to TRBJ1-1, with D tentatively TRBD1 (6 bases). Germline values: CDR1 GTSNPN, CDR2 SVGIG (reference sequence). The CDR3 runs to 14 residues. The ends were cut back, 4 bases at V and 5 bases at J, with 17 bases in the middle. CDR3 sequence: CAWTETQGWTEAFF. The CDR3 DNA sequence: TGTGCCTGGACCGAGACACAGGGTTGGACTGAAGCTTTCTTT.

The V gene is TRBV30, the J gene TRBJ1-2; 7 positions agree with TRBD1. V lost 3 bases and J lost 8; bases outside the gene matches: 9. The length of the CDR3 is 13 residues. Per the germline V gene, CDR1 is GTSNPN and CDR2 is SVGIG (reference sequence). The CDR3 nucleotides read TGTGCCTGGAGCTCCTCAAGACAGGGAGGCTACACCTTC. Amino acid sequence: CAWSSSRQGGYTF.

This chain connects TRBV6-5 to TRBJ1-2; maybe TRBD1 (5 bases). Germline V gene lookup returns CDR1 MNHEY and CDR2 SVGAGI. With 2 bases removed from V and 5 bases from J, the gap between germline ends came to 9 bases. CDR3 size: 13 residues. The CDR3 loop is CASSYGGGYGYTF. CDR3 in DNA: TGTGCCAGCAGTTACGGGGGAGGGTATGGCTACACCTTC.

The V call is TRBV5-1, the J call TRBJ1-1; 8 bases align to TRBD1. The CDR3 spans 13 residues. J gave up 11 bases and V 0 bases, and 6 bases lay outside the gene matches. From germline, CDR1 is SGHRS and CDR2 YFSETQ. CDR3 coding DNA: TGCGCCAGCAGCTTGGGTCAGGGGGCCCACGCTTTCTTT. Its protein is CASSLGQGAHAFF.

This chain links TRBV25-1 with TRBJ1-4, with D tentatively TRBD1 (5 bases). Trimming removed 8 bases from V and 4 bases from J, with 17 bases in between. The CDR3 length is 15 residues. Germline values: CDR1 MGHDK, CDR2 SYGVNS. The CDR3: CASGHRGTGNEKLFF. The CDR3, as DNA: TGTGCCAGCGGACACCGGGGCACTGGTAATGAAAAACTGTTTTTT.

The chain links TRBV20-1 to TRBJ1-6; 7 bases align to TRBD1. The CDR3 is 11 amino acids. V was clipped by 5 bases and J by 18 bases; unmatched bases: 10. CDR1 is DFQATT, CDR2 SNEGSKA, per germline (reference sequence). CDR3 amino acids: CSASNDRVGHF. The CDR3 DNA reads as TGCAGTGCTTCCAACGACAGGGTGGGCCACTTT.

CDR3 protein: CASSSGQGSIRQYF. The CDR3 DNA sequence: TGTGCCAGCAGCTCGGGACAGGGGTCCATTCGTCAATACTTC. The V and J genes are TRBV5-6 and TRBJ2-7; 10 nucleotides align to TRBD1. Trimming took 3 bases from V and 13 from J; bases not matched to a gene: 13. The CDR3 consists of 14 residues. Germline CDR1 and CDR2: SGHDT and YYEEEE. The full variable domain, completed using reference TRBV5-6 and TRBJ2-7, is DAGVTQSPTHLIKTRGQQVTLRCSPKSGHDTVSWYQQALGQGPQFIFQYYEEEERQRGNFPDRFSGHQFPNYSSELNVNALLLGDSALYLCASSSGQGSIRQYFGPGTRLTVT.

This clone has a handful of counts. The rearrangement joins TRBV30 to TRBJ1-5, with D possibly matching TRBD1 (5 bases). The CDR3 length is 15 residues. Deletions cut 3 bases from V and 2 bases from J, with 14 bases between. CDR1 and CDR2 from the germline V gene are GTSNPN and SVGIG (reference sequence). CDR3 bases: TGTGCCTGGAGGTCCGGGGCGGGTGGCAATCAGCCCCAGCATTTT. Its protein is CAWRSGAGGNQPQHF.